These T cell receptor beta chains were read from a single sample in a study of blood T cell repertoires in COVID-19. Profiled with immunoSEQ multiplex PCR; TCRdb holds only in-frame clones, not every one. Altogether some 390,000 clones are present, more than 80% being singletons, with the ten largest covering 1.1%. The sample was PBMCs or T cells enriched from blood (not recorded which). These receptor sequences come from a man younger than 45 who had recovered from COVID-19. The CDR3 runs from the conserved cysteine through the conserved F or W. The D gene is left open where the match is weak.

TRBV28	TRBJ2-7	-	CASSFLLGGYEQYF	TGTGCCAGCAGTTTCCTATTAGGAGGCTACGAGCAGTACTTC
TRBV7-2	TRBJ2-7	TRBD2	CASSLEAGGRAFGRQYF	TGTGCCAGCAGCTTAGAGGCGGGCGGGAGGGCCTTCGGGCGGCAGTACTTC
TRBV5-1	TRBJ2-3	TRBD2	CASSPGLAGDTDTQYF	TGCGCCAGCAGTCCGGGACTAGCGGGGGACACAGATACGCAGTATTTT
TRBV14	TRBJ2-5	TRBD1	CASSQIPGTGGAQLKTQYF	TGTGCCAGCAGCCAAATCCCCGGGACAGGGGGCGCACAGTTGAAGACCCAGTACTTC
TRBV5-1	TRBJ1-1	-	CASSPLPGDTEAFF	TGCGCCAGCAGCCCACTCCCAGGGGACACTGAAGCTTTCTTT
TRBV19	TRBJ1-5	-	CASRREGGENQPQHF	TGTGCCAGTAGGAGGGAGGGGGGAGAAAATCAGCCCCAGCATTTT
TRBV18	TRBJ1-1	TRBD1	CASSSDRGQTEAFF	TGTGCCAGCTCTTCGGACAGGGGGCAAACTGAAGCTTTCTTT
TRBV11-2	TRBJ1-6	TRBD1	CASSLGQGASPLHF	TGTGCCAGCAGCTTGGGACAGGGGGCTTCACCCCTCCACTTT
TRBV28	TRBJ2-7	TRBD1	CASSRTGDSTYEQYF	TGTGCCAGCAGTCGAACCGGGGACAGTACCTACGAGCAGTACTTC
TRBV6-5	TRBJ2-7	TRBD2	CASSYSGRGLDYEQYF	TGTGCCAGCAGTTACTCGGGGAGGGGCCTAGACTACGAGCAGTACTTC
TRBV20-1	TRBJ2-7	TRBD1	CSASGGTGEVAASSYEQYF	TGCAGTGCTAGTGGGGGGACAGGGGAGGTAGCGGCGAGCTCCTACGAGCAGTACTTC
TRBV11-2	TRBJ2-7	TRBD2	CASSLLREPSGTQSYEQYF	TGTGCCAGCAGCTTATTGCGGGAGCCTAGCGGGACTCAAAGCTACGAGCAGTACTTC
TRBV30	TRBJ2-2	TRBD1	CAWSRQGEGELFF	TGTGCCTGGAGTCGACAGGGGGAAGGGGAGCTGTTTTTT
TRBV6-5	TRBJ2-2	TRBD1	CASSYHRGRTGELFF	TGTGCCAGCAGTTACCACAGGGGGCGCACCGGGGAGCTGTTTTTT
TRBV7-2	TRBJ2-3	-	CASSLARHTDTQYF	TGTGCCAGCAGCTTAGCGAGACACACAGATACGCAGTATTTT